These 17 T cell receptor beta chains were all obtained from the same sample, sequenced in a study of T cell changes during pregnancy in multiple sclerosis. TCRdb's table, derived via immunoSEQ multiplex PCR, lists solely in-frame clones and lacks some. Altogether roughly 69,000 clones are present, roughly 90% being singletons, with the ten largest covering about 1.5%. The sample consisted of peripheral blood, taken in the second trimester of pregnancy. These receptors originate from a female donor with multiple sclerosis, enrolled in a pregnancy study.

The J gene is TRBJ2-7, the V gene TRBV28, with 13 bases matching TRBD2. Germline V gene data show CDR1 as MDHEN and CDR2 as SYDVKM. The trim removed 1 base at V and 3 bases at J, leaving 6 bases unmatched. This CDR3 region has 17 residues. CDR3 protein: CASSLSLAGGPDYEQYF. CDR3 sequence (DNA): TGTGCCAGCAGTTTATCACTAGCGGGGGGGCCCGACTACGAGCAGTACTTC.

The CDR3 loop reads CASSPAPGGYNEQFF. CDR3 in DNA: TGTGCCAGCAGCCCAGCGCCCGGGGGTTACAATGAGCAGTTCTTC. The V gene is TRBV7-2, the J gene TRBJ2-1; D may be TRBD2 (6 bases). V lost 5 bases to trimming and J lost 4 bases, with 15 bases between them. Germline V gene lookup returns CDR1 SGHTA and CDR2 FQGNSA. The CDR3 covers 15 residues.

The CDR3 nucleotides read TGTGCCAGCAGCTTAGAGCAGCAGGGGGACTATGGCTACACCTTC. Amino acid sequence: CASSLEQQGDYGYTF. This rearrangement joins TRBV7-2 to TRBJ1-2; 7 bases fit TRBD1. Germline-derived CDR1 and CDR2 are SGHTA and FQGNSA. This CDR3 region has 15 residues. The trim removed 1 base at V and 3 bases at J, leaving 5 bases unmatched.

Here the CDR3 reads CAWSVQAFGNTIYF. The CDR3 bases are TGTGCCTGGAGTGTACAGGCCTTTGGAAACACCATATATTTT. This rearrangement joins TRBV30 to TRBJ1-3; tentative D call: TRBD1 (5 bases). Germline loops: CDR1 GTSNPN, CDR2 SVGIG (reference sequence). Trimming left V 0 bases short and J 3 bases short, with 9 bases between. The CDR3 covers 14 residues.

The gene calls are TRBV14 and TRBJ1-3; 9 bases fit TRBD1. CDR1 is SGHDN and CDR2 is FVKESK in the germline V gene. The trim removed 0 bases at V and 2 bases at J, leaving 17 bases unmatched. This CDR3 spans 21 amino acids. The CDR3 nucleotides read TGTGCCAGCAGCCAAGACCAGACAGGGGGAACCAAGCTGAAGACTGGAAACACCATATATTTT. This encodes CASSQDQTGGTKLKTGNTIYF.

The rearrangement joins TRBV5-1 to TRBJ2-1; perhaps TRBD1 as D (6 bases). V gave up 2 bases and J gave up 8 bases, with 8 bases separating them. Germline assignment: CDR1 SGHRS and CDR2 YFSETQ. The CDR3 has 12 amino acids. CDR3 nucleotides: TGCGCCAGCAGCTTCAGGGGCGATGAGCAGTTCTTC. Its translation is CASSFRGDEQFF.

The rearrangement uses TRBV30 and TRBJ1-1; D is unclear. In germline, CDR1 is GTSNPN, CDR2 SVGIG (reference sequence). V was clipped by 7 bases and J by 2 bases, with 17 bases between them. The CDR3 spans 14 residues. CDR3 sequence (DNA): TGTGCCTCTACCAGGCCGATTGACAACACTGAAGCTTTCTTT. Residues: CASTRPIDNTEAFF. The variable domain in full, completed from reference TRBV30 and TRBJ1-1, reads SQTIHQWPATLVQPVGSPLSLECTVEGTSNPNLYWYRQAAGRGLQLLFYSVGIGQISSEVPQNLSASRPQDRQFILSSKKLLLSDSGFYLCASTRPIDNTEAFFGQGTRLTVV.

The chain uses TRBV6-5 and TRBJ2-3, with TRBD2 as a possible D gene (6 bases). Germline CDR1 is MNHEY and CDR2 is SVGAGI. V was pared by 1 base and J by 3 bases, with 11 bases between. This CDR3 is built from 15 residues. CDR3 nucleotide sequence: TGTGCCAGCAGTTACTACACGGGAGCGACAGATACGCAGTATTTT. The encoded protein is CASSYYTGATDTQYF.

This chain joins TRBV6-5 and TRBJ2-7; 7 bases align to TRBD2. Germline loops: CDR1 MNHEY, CDR2 SVGAGI. The CDR3 extends over 14 amino acids. Germline trimming cut 6 bases from V and 3 bases from J; bases unmatched to any gene: 8. CDR3 nucleotides: TGTGCCAGCAGCCGGTATCAGCGGGACTACGAGCAGTACTTC. Its protein product is CASSRYQRDYEQYF.

V gene TRBV29-1 combines with J gene TRBJ1-2; D may be TRBD1 (6 bases). Germline loops: CDR1 SQVTM, CDR2 ANQGSEA. This CDR3 comprises 12 residues. Trimming shortened V by 8 bases and J by 7 bases, and 17 bases separated the two germline ends. The CDR3: CSYNRVASGYTF. CDR3 coding DNA: TGCAGCTATAACAGGGTCGCAAGTGGCTACACCTTC.

CDR3 region: CASSQEWGDIWPFF. The CDR3 DNA reads as TGCGCCAGCAGCCAAGAATGGGGCGACATTTGGCCTTTCTTT. This chain uses TRBV4-1 with TRBJ1-1; perhaps TRBD1 as D (5 bases). In germline, CDR1 is MGHRA, CDR2 YSYEKL. V was cut by 0 bases and J by 12 bases, with 17 bases left in between. The CDR3 runs to 14 residues.

This chain connects TRBV10-2 to TRBJ2-7; D possibly corresponds to TRBD2 (5 bases). The CDR3 spans 12 residues. From germline, CDR1 is WSHSY and CDR2 SAAADI. The ends were cut back, 2 bases at V and 6 bases at J, with 8 bases in the middle. CDR3 bases: TGCGCCAGCAGTGAGGGAGGAGCCGAGCAGTACTTC. It is translated as CASSEGGAEQYF.

The chain employs TRBV7-3 and TRBJ2-3; D is perhaps TRBD1 (5 bases). The germline V and J ends were trimmed by 5 bases and 8 bases, with 11 bases remaining between them. In germline, CDR1 is SGHTA, CDR2 FQGTGA. The length of the CDR3 is 12 residues. The CDR3 DNA sequence: TGTGCCAGCAGCCTGGATCAGGGTACGCAGTATTTT. Translation gives CASSLDQGTQYF.

The rearrangement links TRBV11-2 to TRBJ2-1; 9 positions match TRBD2. This CDR3 is 15 amino acids long. J was trimmed by 8 bases and V by 5 bases; bases with no gene match: 10. Germline CDR1 and CDR2: SGHAT and FQNNGV. The CDR3 sequence is CASSPRLAALYEQFF. The CDR3, as DNA: TGTGCCAGCAGCCCCAGACTAGCGGCTCTCTATGAGCAGTTCTTC.

This chain uses TRBV7-3 with TRBJ2-2; the D is unclear. CDR1 and CDR2 (germline): SGHTA, FQGTGA. Trimming shortened V by 2 bases and J by 4 bases, and 11 bases separated the two germline ends. The CDR3 extends over 15 amino acids. The CDR3 bases are TGTGCCAGCAGCTTATTACCTAGTCCCACCGGGGAGCTGTTTTTT. As protein: CASSLLPSPTGELFF. The full variable domain, completed using reference TRBV7-3 and TRBJ2-2, is GAGVSQTPSNKVTEKGKYVELRCDPISGHTALYWYRQSLGQGPEFLIYFQGTGAADDSGLPNDRFFAVRPEGSVSTLKIQRTERGDSAVYLCASSLLPSPTGELFFGEGSRLTVL.

This clone was seen more than once but under ten times. V is TRBV10-3 and J is TRBJ1-1; maybe TRBD1 (6 bases). There are 13 residues in the CDR3. Germline loops: CDR1 ENHRY, CDR2 SYGVKD. Trimming left V 2 bases short and J 12 bases short, with 16 bases between. CDR3 DNA sequence: TGTGCCATCAGTGAGCGGCGGGGGGCGACGACTTTCTTT. As protein: CAISERRGATTFF.

The chain employs TRBV9 and TRBJ1-3; 7 bases are a match to TRBD1. Unmatched junction bases numbered 4, after V lost 2 bases and J lost 2 bases. This CDR3 region has 15 residues. CDR1 and CDR2 from the germline V gene are SGDLS and YYNGEE. Written as DNA, the CDR3 is TGTGCCAGCAGCGTTGACAGGGAAGCTGGAAACACCATATATTTT. Translated: CASSVDREAGNTIYF. Full variable domain (remainder filled in from reference TRBV9 and TRBJ1-3): DSGVTQTPKHLITATGQRVTLRCSPRSGDLSVYWYQQSLDQGLQFLIQYYNGEERAKGNILERFSAQQFPDLHSELNLSSLELGDSALYFCASSVDREAGNTIYFGEGSWLTVV.